The entry below gives a single TCR beta chain sequence along with its context. The antigen remains unidentified. The sample originates from a study of CD8+ T cells in alopecia areata. RNA was isolated and reverse transcribed to cDNA, the sequencing template. Here immunoSEQ multiplex PCR was the method, and the copy in TCRdb shows in-frame clones only, minus some. The sample holds hundreds of thousands of clones, over 45% seen once. Findings and caveats of the study: Numerous clones, expanded in lesions, remained in scalp and blood during tofacitinib.

Germline CDR1 is SGHDN and CDR2 is FVKESK. V lost 3 bases and J 2 bases, leaving 7 bases between the germline ends. This CDR3 spans 13 amino acids. The treatment here: oral pan-JAK inhibitor, 5-10 mg twice daily. Specimens obtained from alopecia areata patients comprised lesional scalp punch biopsies and peripheral blood. Sorted out of PBMCs were CD4+ T cells and CD8+ T cells. The source material was CD4+ T cells sorted from blood, sampled at week 24, from a patient treated with tofacitinib. The V and J genes are TRBV14 and TRBJ1-2; the D is unclear. The receptor was isolated from a human donor with alopecia areata. The CDR3 coding sequence is TGTGCCAGCAGCCACGGCGGGAACTATGGCTACACCTTC. Amino acids: CASSHGGNYGYTF.